These 17 T cell receptor beta chains were sequenced from one sample in a study of pediatric ulcerative colitis. TCRdb keeps only in-frame clones here, not all; method: immunoSEQ multiplex PCR. The data contain over 20,000 clones, roughly 70% of them seen just once; the ten biggest clones take up 15% to 18%. One to two pinch biopsies were taken from the rectum during colonoscopy. The material sequenced was gut tissue. All receptors come from a boy aged 10-17 years with severe ulcerative colitis.

This clone was seen more than once but under ten times. The chain carries TRBV13 and TRBJ1-1; D is uncertain. The V and J ends lost 8 bases and 1 base respectively, with 14 bases between them. This CDR3 region has 14 residues. The germline gives CDR1 PRHDT, CDR2 FYEKMQ (reference sequence). The CDR3 bases are TGTGCCAGCGGTTTCCTAGGATCGAACACTGAAGCTTTCTTT. Its protein product is CASGFLGSNTEAFF.

This chain links TRBV7-9 with TRBJ1-1; perhaps TRBD1 as D (5 bases). Germline CDR1 and CDR2: SEHNR and FQNEAQ (reference sequence). This CDR3 spans 13 amino acids. The germline V and J ends were trimmed by 6 bases and 5 bases, with 13 bases remaining between them. Here the CDR3 reads CASSRAGGTEAFF. CDR3 sequence (DNA): TGTGCCAGCAGTCGCGCTGGGGGGACTGAAGCTTTCTTT.

This clone occurred a few times. The chain recombines TRBV11-2 with TRBJ2-7; the match to TRBD2 covers 9 bases. Germline CDR1 reads SGHAT; CDR2 reads FQNNGV. The J segment lost 2 bases and the V segment lost 1 base, leaving 3 bases of the junction unmatched. CDR3 length: 15 amino acids. CDR3 nucleotide sequence: TGTGCCAGCAGCTTAGTGCCTAGCGGGGCCTACGAGCAGTACTTC. Translated: CASSLVPSGAYEQYF. Full variable domain (remainder filled in from reference TRBV11-2 and TRBJ2-7): EAGVAQSPRYKIIEKRQSVAFWCNPISGHATLYWYQQILGQGPKLLIQFQNNGVVDDSQLPKDRFSAERLKGVDSTLKIQPAKLEDSAVYLCASSLVPSGAYEQYFGPGTRLTVT.

The chain is built from TRBV12-5 and TRBJ1-1; D ambiguous. V lost 2 bases to trimming and J lost 1 base, with 5 bases between them. The CDR3 is 13 residues long. The germline V gene encodes CDR1 LGHNT and CDR2 FRNRAP. CDR3 protein: CASGLNRNTEAFF. The CDR3 DNA follows: TGTGCTAGTGGTTTGAATAGGAACACTGAAGCTTTCTTT.

A few counts support this clone. The rearrangement links TRBV28 to TRBJ2-7, with D maybe TRBD2 (5 bases). V lost 6 bases to trimming and J lost 3 bases, with 18 bases between them. The V gene's germline CDR1 is MDHEN and CDR2 SYDVKM. This CDR3 spans 15 amino acids. CDR3: CASSSTWTGNYEQYF. The CDR3 DNA reads as TGTGCCAGCAGCTCGACGTGGACGGGAAACTACGAGCAGTACTTC.

In its sample, this clone was seen a few times. Additional DNA sequences in this sample encode the identical CDR3. The chain couples TRBV6-5 to TRBJ2-7; maybe TRBD1 (6 bases). This CDR3 is built from 15 residues. Deletions cut 0 bases from V and 2 bases from J, with 11 bases between. Per the germline V gene, CDR1 is MNHEY and CDR2 is SVGAGI. CDR3: CASSYSGRGPYEQYF. The DNA of the CDR3 is TGTGCCAGCAGTTACTCCGGCAGGGGTCCCTACGAGCAGTACTTC.

This clone was recorded a few times. This chain connects TRBV6-5 to TRBJ1-2; 8 bases match TRBD1. Germline V gene lookup returns CDR1 MNHEY and CDR2 SVGAGI. The CDR3 contains 14 residues. The junction had 3 bases not matched to a gene; V was cut back by 4 bases and J by 2 bases. The CDR3 DNA sequence: TGTGCCAGCAGTTCAGGGGGCAGGAACTATGGCTACACCTTC. Translated, it gives CASSSGGRNYGYTF.

This clone was detected only a few times. This chain links TRBV18 with TRBJ2-7; possibly TRBD1 for D (6 bases). The V gene lost 4 bases and the J gene lost 6 bases, with 10 bases spanning the gap. This CDR3 has 12 residues. The V gene's germline CDR1 is KGHSH and CDR2 LQKENI. CDR3 sequence reads: CASSRTASEQYF. Written as DNA, the CDR3 is TGTGCCAGCTCACGGACAGCTAGCGAGCAGTACTTC.

The chain couples TRBV5-8 to TRBJ2-1, with D unclear. The CDR3 sequence is 14 residues long. V gave up 0 bases and J gave up 5 bases, with 9 bases separating them. From germline, CDR1 is SGHTS and CDR2 YDEGEE. CDR3: CASSLGVSHNEQFF. DNA for the CDR3: TGTGCCAGCAGCTTGGGTGTGTCGCACAATGAGCAGTTCTTC.

CDR3 sequence: CASSQGEYATNEKLFF. In nucleotides, the CDR3 is TGCGCCAGCAGCCAAGGAGAGTACGCAACTAATGAAAAACTGTTTTTT. The gene calls are TRBV4-1 and TRBJ1-4; D is unresolved. Germline V gene data show CDR1 as MGHRA and CDR2 as YSYEKL. The germline V and J ends were trimmed by 1 base and 0 bases, with 9 bases remaining between them. This CDR3 region has 16 residues.

This chain links TRBV7-3 with TRBJ2-5; unclear D gene. The V gene lost 5 bases and the J gene lost 1 base, with 14 bases spanning the gap. There are 15 residues in the CDR3. Germline values: CDR1 SGHTA, CDR2 FQGTGA. The CDR3 DNA follows: TGTGCCAGCAGCCATGGGTTAGGCCTCCAAGAGACCCAGTACTTC. Encoded protein: CASSHGLGLQETQYF.

This clone came up a few times. The chain uses TRBV18 and TRBJ2-7; 10 positions agree with TRBD1. Germline V gene sequence: CDR1 KGHSH, CDR2 LQKENI. V shed 4 bases and J 6 bases; nucleotides not matched to a gene: 0. The CDR3 covers 12 residues. This CDR3 reads CASSRDRGEQYF. Here the CDR3 DNA reads TGTGCCAGCTCACGGGACAGGGGCGAGCAGTACTTC.

The chain joins TRBV4-1 to TRBJ2-7; D gene uncertain. This CDR3 comprises 13 residues. Germline CDR1 and CDR2: MGHRA and YSYEKL. V lost 3 bases and J 2 bases, leaving 8 bases between the germline ends. The CDR3 is CASSQYQAYEQYF. CDR3 coding DNA: TGCGCCAGCAGCCAGTATCAGGCCTACGAGCAGTACTTC.

The CDR3 here is CASSFGARGYTF. The CDR3 DNA is TGTGCCAGCAGCTTCGGCGCCCGGGGCTACACCTTC. The J gene is TRBJ1-2, the V gene TRBV11-3; no definite D call. Germline V gene lookup returns CDR1 SGHNT and CDR2 YENEEA. V was cut by 3 bases and J by 8 bases, with 10 bases left in between. The CDR3 contains 12 residues. Based on the CDR3 plus reference TRBV11-3 and TRBJ1-2, the full variable domain is EAGVVQSPRYKIIEKKQPVAFWCNPISGHNTLYWYLQNLGQGPELLIRYENEEAVDDSQLPKDRFSAERLKGVDSTLKIQPAELGDSAVYLCASSFGARGYTFGSGTRLTVV.

Judged by abundance, this clone is medium-sized (0.01 to 0.1%). The chain employs TRBV6-6 and TRBJ1-5, with D tentatively TRBD1 (5 bases). V was shortened by 2 bases and J by 1 base, with 9 bases between the two germline ends. The CDR3 length is 15 residues. CDR1 and CDR2 from the germline V gene are MNHNY and SVGAGI (reference sequence). CDR3 in DNA: TGTGCCAGCAGTTACGACAGTATGAGCAATCAGCCCCAGCATTTT. Its protein product is CASSYDSMSNQPQHF.

The chain has TRBV6-1 and TRBJ1-4, with D perhaps TRBD1 (6 bases). Germline assignment: CDR1 MNHNS and CDR2 SASEGT. The CDR3 consists of 15 residues. V lost 5 bases and J 8 bases, leaving 18 bases between the germline ends. The chain's CDR3 is CASSSPWGGVEKLFF. The CDR3 DNA reads TGTGCCAGCAGTAGCCCGTGGGGGGGCGTCGAAAAACTGTTTTTT.

There are a few counts of this clone. Here the CDR3 DNA reads TGTGCCAGCAGGGATGCCGGGACGGCGAACTATGGCTACACCTTC. Translating gives CASRDAGTANYGYTF. V and J are TRBV2 and TRBJ1-2, with D possibly matching TRBD1 (5 bases). CDR1 SNHLY and CDR2 FYNNEI come from the germline V gene. V was clipped by 6 bases and J by 2 bases, with 16 bases between them. The CDR3 has 15 residues.